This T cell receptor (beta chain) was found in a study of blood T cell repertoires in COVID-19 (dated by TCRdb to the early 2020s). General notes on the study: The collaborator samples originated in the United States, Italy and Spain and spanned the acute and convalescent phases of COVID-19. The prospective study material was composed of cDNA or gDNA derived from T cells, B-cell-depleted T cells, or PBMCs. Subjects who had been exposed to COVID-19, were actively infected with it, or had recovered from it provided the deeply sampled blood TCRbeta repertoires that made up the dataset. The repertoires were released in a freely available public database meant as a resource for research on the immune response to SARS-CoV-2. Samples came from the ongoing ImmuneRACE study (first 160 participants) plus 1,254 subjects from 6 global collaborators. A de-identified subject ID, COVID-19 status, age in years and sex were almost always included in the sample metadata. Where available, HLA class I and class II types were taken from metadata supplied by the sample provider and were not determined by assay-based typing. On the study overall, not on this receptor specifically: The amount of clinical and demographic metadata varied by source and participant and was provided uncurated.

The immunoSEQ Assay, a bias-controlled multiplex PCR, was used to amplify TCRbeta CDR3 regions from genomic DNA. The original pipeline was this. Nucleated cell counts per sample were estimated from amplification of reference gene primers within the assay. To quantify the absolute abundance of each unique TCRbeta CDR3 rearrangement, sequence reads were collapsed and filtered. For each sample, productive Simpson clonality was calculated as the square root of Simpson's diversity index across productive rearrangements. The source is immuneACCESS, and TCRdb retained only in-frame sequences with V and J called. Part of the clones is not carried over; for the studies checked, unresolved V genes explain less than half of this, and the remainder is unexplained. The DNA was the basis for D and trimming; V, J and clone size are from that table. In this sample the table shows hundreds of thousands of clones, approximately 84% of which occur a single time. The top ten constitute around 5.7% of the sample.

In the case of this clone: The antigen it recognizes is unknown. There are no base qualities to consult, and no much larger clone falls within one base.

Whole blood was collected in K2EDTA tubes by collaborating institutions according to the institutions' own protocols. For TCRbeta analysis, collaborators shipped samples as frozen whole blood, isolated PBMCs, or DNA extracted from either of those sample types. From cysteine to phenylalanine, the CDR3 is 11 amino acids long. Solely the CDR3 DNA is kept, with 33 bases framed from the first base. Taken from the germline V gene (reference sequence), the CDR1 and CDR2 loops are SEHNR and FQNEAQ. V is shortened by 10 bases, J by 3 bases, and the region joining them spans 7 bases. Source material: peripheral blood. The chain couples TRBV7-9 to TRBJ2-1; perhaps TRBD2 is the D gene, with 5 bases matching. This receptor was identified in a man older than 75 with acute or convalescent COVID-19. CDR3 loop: CATGSYNEQFF. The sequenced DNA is TGTGCCACTGGGAGCTACAATGAGCAGTTCTTC.